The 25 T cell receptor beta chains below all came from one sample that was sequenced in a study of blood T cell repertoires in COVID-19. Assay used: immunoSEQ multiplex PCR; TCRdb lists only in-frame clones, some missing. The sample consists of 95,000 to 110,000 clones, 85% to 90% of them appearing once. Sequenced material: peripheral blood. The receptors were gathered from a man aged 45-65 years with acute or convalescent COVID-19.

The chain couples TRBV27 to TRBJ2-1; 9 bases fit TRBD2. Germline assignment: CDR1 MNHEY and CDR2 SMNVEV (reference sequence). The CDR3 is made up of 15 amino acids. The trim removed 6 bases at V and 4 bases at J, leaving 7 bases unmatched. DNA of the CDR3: TGTGCCAGCAGCCCCGGGACTAGCAATTACAATGAGCAGTTCTTC. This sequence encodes CASSPGTSNYNEQFF.

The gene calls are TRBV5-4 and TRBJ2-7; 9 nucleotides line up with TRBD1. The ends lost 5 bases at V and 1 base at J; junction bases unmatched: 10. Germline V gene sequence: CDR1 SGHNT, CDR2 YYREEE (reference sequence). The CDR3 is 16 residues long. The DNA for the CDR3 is TGTGCCAGCAGTCGGTCCTCGGGACAGGGTTCCTACGAGCAGTACTTC. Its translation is CASSRSSGQGSYEQYF.

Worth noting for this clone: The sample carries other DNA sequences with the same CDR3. CDR3 DNA: TGTGCCATCAGTCGGACAGAGAACACTGAAGCTTTCTTT. This encodes CAISRTENTEAFF. The rearrangement links TRBV10-3 to TRBJ1-1; D perhaps matches TRBD1 (6 bases). The CDR3 has 13 amino acids. Germline CDR1 ENHRY, CDR2 SYGVKD. V was trimmed by 5 bases and J by 1 base, leaving 8 bases between them.

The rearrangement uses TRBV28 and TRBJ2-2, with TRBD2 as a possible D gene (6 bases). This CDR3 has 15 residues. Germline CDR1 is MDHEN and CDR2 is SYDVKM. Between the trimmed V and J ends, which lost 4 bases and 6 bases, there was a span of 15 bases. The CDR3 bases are TGTGCCAGCAGTTCACCGGGACTCCTCCCCGGGGAGCTGTTTTTT. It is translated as CASSSPGLLPGELFF.

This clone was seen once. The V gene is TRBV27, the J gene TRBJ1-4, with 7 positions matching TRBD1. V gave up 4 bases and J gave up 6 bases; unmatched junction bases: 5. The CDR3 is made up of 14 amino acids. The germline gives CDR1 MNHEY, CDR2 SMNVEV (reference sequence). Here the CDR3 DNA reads TGTGCCAGCAGTTGGGGACAGACTTATGAAAAACTGTTTTTT. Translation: CASSWGQTYEKLFF.

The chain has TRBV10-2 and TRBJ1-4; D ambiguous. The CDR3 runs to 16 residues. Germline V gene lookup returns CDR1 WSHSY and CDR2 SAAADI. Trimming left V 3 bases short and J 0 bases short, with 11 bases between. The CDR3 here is CASSDTDYATNEKLFF. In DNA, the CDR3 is TGCGCCAGCAGTGATACGGACTATGCAACTAATGAAAAACTGTTTTTT.

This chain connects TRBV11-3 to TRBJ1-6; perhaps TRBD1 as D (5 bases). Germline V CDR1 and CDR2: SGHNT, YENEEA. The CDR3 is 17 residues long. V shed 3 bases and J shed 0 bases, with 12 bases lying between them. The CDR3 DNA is TGTGCCAGCAGCTTCAAGGGGTCCACCTCCTATAATTCACCCCTCCACTTT. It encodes CASSFKGSTSYNSPLHF. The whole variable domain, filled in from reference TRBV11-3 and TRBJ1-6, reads EAGVVQSPRYKIIEKKQPVAFWCNPISGHNTLYWYLQNLGQGPELLIRYENEEAVDDSQLPKDRFSAERLKGVDSTLKIQPAELGDSAVYLCASSFKGSTSYNSPLHFGNGTRLTVT.

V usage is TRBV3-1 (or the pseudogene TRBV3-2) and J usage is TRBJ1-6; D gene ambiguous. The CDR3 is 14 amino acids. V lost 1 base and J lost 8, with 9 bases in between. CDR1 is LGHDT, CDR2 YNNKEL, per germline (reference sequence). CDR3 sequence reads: CASSQGSWDSPLHF. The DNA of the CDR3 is TGTGCCAGCAGCCAAGGGAGCTGGGATTCACCCCTCCACTTT.

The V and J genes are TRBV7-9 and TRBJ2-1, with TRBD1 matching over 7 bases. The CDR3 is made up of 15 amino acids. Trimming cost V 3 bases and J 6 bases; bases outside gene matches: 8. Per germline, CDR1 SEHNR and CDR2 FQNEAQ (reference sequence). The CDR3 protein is CASSFDRVFVNEQFF. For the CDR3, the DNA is TGTGCCAGCAGCTTCGACAGGGTTTTTGTCAATGAGCAGTTCTTC.

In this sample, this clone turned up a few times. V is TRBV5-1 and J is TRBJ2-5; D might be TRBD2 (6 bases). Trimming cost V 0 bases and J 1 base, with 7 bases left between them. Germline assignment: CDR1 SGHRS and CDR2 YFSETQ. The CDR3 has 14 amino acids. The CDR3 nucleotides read TGCGCCAGCAGCTTGGACGGGAGCCAAGAGACCCAGTACTTC. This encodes CASSLDGSQETQYF. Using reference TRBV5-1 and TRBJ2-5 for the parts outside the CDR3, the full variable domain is KAGVTQTPRYLIKTRGQQVTLSCSPISGHRSVSWYQQTPGQGLQFLFEYFSETQRNKGNFPGRFSGRQFSNSRSEMNVSTLELGDSALYLCASSLDGSQETQYFGPGTRLLVL.

The CDR3 DNA is TGTGCCAGCTCACCTCACCCTCCGGCTAGCGGGAAGAAGCAGGGGACCCAGTACTTC. Residues: CASSPHPPASGKKQGTQYF. This chain joins TRBV18 and TRBJ2-5, with TRBD2 matching 9 bases. This CDR3 has 19 residues. The junction had 21 bases not matched to a gene; V was cut back by 3 bases and J by 7 bases. Per the germline V gene, CDR1 is KGHSH and CDR2 is LQKENI.

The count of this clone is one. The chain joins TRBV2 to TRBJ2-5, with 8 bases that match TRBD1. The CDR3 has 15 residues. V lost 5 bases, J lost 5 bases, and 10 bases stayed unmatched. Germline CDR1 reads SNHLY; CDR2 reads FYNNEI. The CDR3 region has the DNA TGTGCCAGCAGTTCACGGACAGGGTACTTGGAGACCCAGTACTTC. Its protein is CASSSRTGYLETQYF.

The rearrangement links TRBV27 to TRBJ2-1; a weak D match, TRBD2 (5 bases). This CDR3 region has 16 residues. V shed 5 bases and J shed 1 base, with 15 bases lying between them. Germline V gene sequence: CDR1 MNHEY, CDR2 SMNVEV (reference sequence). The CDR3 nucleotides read TGTGCCAGCAGTCCCGGAGAGAGGAGGTCCTACAATGAGCAGTTCTTC. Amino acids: CASSPGERRSYNEQFF.

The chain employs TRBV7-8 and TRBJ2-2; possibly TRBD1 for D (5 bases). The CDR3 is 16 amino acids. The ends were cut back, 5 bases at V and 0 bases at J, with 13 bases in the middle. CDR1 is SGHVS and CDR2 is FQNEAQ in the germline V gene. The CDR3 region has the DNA TGTGCCAGCAGCCCGCGGACAAACGCGAACACCGGGGAGCTGTTTTTT. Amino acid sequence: CASSPRTNANTGELFF. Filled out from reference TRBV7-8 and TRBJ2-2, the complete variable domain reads GAGVSQSPRYKVAKRGQDVALRCDPISGHVSLFWYQQALGQGPEFLTYFQNEAQLDKSGLPSDRFFAERPEGSVSTLKIQRTQQEDSAVYLCASSPRTNANTGELFFGEGSRLTVL.

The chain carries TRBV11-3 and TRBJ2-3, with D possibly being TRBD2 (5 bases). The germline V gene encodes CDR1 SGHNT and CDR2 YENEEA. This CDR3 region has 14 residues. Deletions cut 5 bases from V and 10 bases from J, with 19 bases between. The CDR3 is CASSLHSGVNAQYF. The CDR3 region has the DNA TGTGCCAGCAGCCTCCACAGCGGAGTCAACGCGCAGTATTTT.

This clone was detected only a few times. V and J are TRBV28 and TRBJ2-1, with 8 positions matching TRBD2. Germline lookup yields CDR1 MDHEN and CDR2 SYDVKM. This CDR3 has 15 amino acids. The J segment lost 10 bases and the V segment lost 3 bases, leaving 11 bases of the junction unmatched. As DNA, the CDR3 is TGTGCCAGCAGTTTGTCCAGCGGGAGTAAAAGGGAGCAGTTCTTC. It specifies CASSLSSGSKREQFF.

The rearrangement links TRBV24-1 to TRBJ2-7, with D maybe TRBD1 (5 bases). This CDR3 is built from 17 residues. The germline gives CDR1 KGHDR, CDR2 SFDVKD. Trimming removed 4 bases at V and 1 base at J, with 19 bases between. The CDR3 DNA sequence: TGTGCCACCAGTGACCCTATCCGCCAGGGCCCATCCTACGAGCAGTACTTC. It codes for CATSDPIRQGPSYEQYF.

CDR3 protein: CASSSQGYEQYF. As DNA, the CDR3 is TGTGCCAGCAGTTCCCAGGGGTACGAGCAGTACTTC. The chain links TRBV6-5 to TRBJ2-7; tentative D call: TRBD1 (6 bases). The CDR3 is made up of 12 amino acids. Germline V gives CDR1 MNHEY, CDR2 SVGAGI. V was pared by 4 bases and J by 4 bases, with 8 bases between.

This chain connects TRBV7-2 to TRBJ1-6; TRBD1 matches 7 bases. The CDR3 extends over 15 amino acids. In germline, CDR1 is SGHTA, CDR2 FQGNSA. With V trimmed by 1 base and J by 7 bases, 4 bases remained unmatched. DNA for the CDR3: TGTGCCAGCAGCTTAGTAGGGGGCGGCAATTCACCCCTCCACTTT. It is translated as CASSLVGGGNSPLHF.

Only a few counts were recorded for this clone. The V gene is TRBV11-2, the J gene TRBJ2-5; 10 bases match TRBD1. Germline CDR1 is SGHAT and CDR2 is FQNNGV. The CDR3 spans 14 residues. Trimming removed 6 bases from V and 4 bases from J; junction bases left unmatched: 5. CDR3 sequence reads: CASSSWTGGETQYF. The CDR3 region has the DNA TGTGCCAGCAGTTCTTGGACAGGGGGAGAGACCCAGTACTTC.

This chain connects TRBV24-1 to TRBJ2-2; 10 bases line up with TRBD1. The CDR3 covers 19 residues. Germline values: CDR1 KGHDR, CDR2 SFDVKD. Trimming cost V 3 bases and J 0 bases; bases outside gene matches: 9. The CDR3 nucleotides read TGTGCCACCAGTGATCCTAGGACAGGGGGATTCGCGAACACCGGGGAGCTGTTTTTT. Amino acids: CATSDPRTGGFANTGELFF.

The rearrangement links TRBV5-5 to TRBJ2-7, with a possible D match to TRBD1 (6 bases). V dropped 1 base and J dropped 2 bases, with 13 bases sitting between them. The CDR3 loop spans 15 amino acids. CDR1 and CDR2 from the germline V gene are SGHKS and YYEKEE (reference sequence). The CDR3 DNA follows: TGTGCCAGCAGCTTGCTGGGGGCAGGGGCCTACGAGCAGTACTTC. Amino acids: CASSLLGAGAYEQYF.

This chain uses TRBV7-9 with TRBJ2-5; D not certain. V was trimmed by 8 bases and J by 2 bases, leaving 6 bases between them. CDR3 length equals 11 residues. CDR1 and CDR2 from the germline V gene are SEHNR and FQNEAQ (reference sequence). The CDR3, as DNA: TGTGCCAGCGGGCAACAAGAGACCCAGTACTTC. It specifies CASGQQETQYF.

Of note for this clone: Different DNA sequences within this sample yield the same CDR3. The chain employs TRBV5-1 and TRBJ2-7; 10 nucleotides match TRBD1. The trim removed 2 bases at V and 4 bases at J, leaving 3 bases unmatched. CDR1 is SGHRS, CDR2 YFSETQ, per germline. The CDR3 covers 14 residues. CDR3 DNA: TGCGCCAGCAGCTTTGGACAGGGGGGGTACGAGCAGTACTTC. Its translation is CASSFGQGGYEQYF.

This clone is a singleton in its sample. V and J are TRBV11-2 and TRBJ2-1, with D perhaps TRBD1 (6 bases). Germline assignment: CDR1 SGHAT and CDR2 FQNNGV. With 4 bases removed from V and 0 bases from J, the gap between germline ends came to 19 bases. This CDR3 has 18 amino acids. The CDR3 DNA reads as TGTGCCAGCAGCTACTACCCCTCGACAGGAAGCTCCTACAATGAGCAGTTCTTC. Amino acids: CASSYYPSTGSSYNEQFF.